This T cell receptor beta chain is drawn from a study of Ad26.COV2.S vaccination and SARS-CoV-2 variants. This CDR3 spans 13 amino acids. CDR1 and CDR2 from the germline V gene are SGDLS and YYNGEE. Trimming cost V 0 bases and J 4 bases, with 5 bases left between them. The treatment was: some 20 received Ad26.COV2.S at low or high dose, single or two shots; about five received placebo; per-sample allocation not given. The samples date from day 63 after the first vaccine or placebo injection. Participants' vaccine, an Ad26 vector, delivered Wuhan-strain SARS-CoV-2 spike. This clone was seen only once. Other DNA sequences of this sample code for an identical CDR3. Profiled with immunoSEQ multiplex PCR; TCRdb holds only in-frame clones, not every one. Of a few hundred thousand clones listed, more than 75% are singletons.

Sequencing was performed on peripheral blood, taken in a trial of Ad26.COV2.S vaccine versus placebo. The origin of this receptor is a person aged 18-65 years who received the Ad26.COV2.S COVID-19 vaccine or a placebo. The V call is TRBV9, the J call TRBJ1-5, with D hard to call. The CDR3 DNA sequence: TGTGCCAGCAGCGTAGCTGGGAATCAGCCCCAGCATTTT. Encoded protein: CASSVAGNQPQHF.